The rows below give T cell receptor beta chains drawn from one sample of a study of blood T cell repertoires in COVID-19. Profiled with immunoSEQ multiplex PCR; TCRdb holds only in-frame clones, not every one. The sample carries about 160,000 clones, about four fifths recorded once. Sequences were obtained from peripheral blood. The origin of the receptors is a young man with active or convalescent COVID-19. The CDR3 runs from the conserved cysteine through the conserved F or W. D genes are given only for firm matches. Expanded clones are given a class, and other clones once, few, many or no size at all.

. | TRBJ1-5 | TRBD1 | TRBV6-1 | CASSEAWTGSQPQHF | TGTGCCAGCAGTGAAGCATGGACAGGGAGTCAGCCCCAGCATTTT
. | TRBJ2-2 | . | TRBV10-2 | CASTFDRTGELFF | TGCGCCAGCACCTTCGACAGAACCGGGGAGCTGTTTTTT
few | TRBJ1-5 | . | TRBV28 | CASTTNRVGNQPQHF | TGTGCCAGCACTACCAACAGGGTAGGAAATCAGCCCCAGCATTTT
. | TRBJ1-3 | . | TRBV12-5 | CASGLDRYSGNTIYF | TGTGCTAGTGGTTTGGACAGGTACTCTGGAAACACCATATATTTT
. | TRBJ2-7 | . | TRBV4-1 | CASSPTQGPYYEQYF | TGCGCCAGCAGCCCGACCCAGGGCCCCTACTACGAGCAGTACTTC
. | TRBJ2-3 | . | TRBV27 | CASSRRGADTQYF | TGTGCCAGCAGTCGCAGGGGGGCAGATACGCAGTATTTT
. | TRBJ2-7 | TRBD1 | TRBV30 | CAWSPGQGADEQYF | TGTGCCTGGAGTCCGGGGCAGGGGGCCGACGAGCAGTACTTC
. | TRBJ1-5 | . | TRBV19 | CASRYASPGQPQHF | TGTGCCAGTAGGTATGCCTCGCCGGGTCAGCCCCAGCATTTT
. | TRBJ1-1 | . | TRBV6-1 | CASSERQVNTEAFF | TGTGCCAGCAGTGAAAGACAGGTGAACACTGAAGCTTTCTTT
. | TRBJ1-5 | . | TRBV7-6 | CASSSRVNGQPQHF | TGTGCCAGCAGCTCCCGGGTGAATGGACAGCCCCAGCATTTT
. | TRBJ2-2 | . | TRBV7-2 | CASSKIRVTNTGELFF | TGTGCCAGCAGCAAGATACGTGTCACTAACACCGGGGAGCTGTTTTTT
. | TRBJ2-2 | TRBD2 | TRBV27 | CASSSRLADYYTGELFF | TGTGCCAGCAGCTCCCGACTAGCGGATTATTACACCGGGGAGCTGTTTTTT
. | TRBJ2-5 | . | TRBV19 | CATTRGGAQETQYF | TGTGCCACTACTAGGGGGGGGGCCCAAGAGACCCAGTACTTC
. | TRBJ1-1 | TRBD1 | TRBV27 | CASSPRTGGAFF | TGTGCCAGCAGTCCCAGGACAGGGGGCGCTTTCTTT
. | TRBJ1-5 | TRBD1 | TRBV5-8 | CASSPGQGNQPQHF | TGTGCCAGCAGCCCGGGACAGGGGAATCAGCCCCAGCATTTT
. | TRBJ1-4 | . | TRBV7-9 | CASSLVVGQGNEKLFF | TGTGCCAGCAGCTTAGTCGTTGGTCAGGGGAATGAAAAACTGTTTTTT
. | TRBJ1-2 | . | TRBV7-9 | CASSFQGGNYGYTF | TGTGCCAGCAGCTTTCAGGGAGGGAACTATGGCTACACCTTC
. | TRBJ1-2 | . | TRBV5-1 | CASSLDRDAYGYTF | TGCGCCAGCAGCTTGGACAGGGACGCCTATGGCTACACCTTC
. | TRBJ1-1 | TRBD1 | TRBV27 | CASSFRQGRNTEAFF | TGTGCCAGCAGTTTTAGACAGGGGCGTAACACTGAAGCTTTCTTT
. | TRBJ2-1 | TRBD2 | TRBV9 | CASSLRLAGYNEQFF | TGTGCCAGCAGCCTTCGACTAGCGGGGTACAATGAGCAGTTCTTC
. | TRBJ2-3 | . | TRBV10-3 | CASTRGVGTDTQYF | TGTGCTTCCACCCGGGGAGTGGGCACAGATACGCAGTATTTT
. | TRBJ2-7 | TRBD1 | TRBV10-2 | CASSYRDRSYEQYF | TGCGCCAGCAGCTACCGGGACAGATCCTACGAGCAGTACTTC
. | TRBJ1-1 | TRBD1 | TRBV10-3 | CAIRASDRGGGTEAFF | TGTGCCATCAGGGCCTCGGACAGGGGAGGAGGAACTGAAGCTTTCTTT
. | TRBJ1-6 | . | TRBV18 | CASSPTNSPLHF | TGTGCCAGCTCACCGACAAATTCACCCCTCCACTTT
. | TRBJ2-3 | TRBD2 | TRBV3-1/TRBV3-2 | CASSHYGTSGSRTDTQYF | TGTGCCAGCAGCCACTACGGCACTAGCGGGAGTAGGACAGATACGCAGTATTTT
. | TRBJ1-3 | TRBD1 | TRBV5-5 | CASSWTFGTGGDTIYF | TGTGCCAGCAGCTGGACCTTCGGGACAGGGGGGGACACCATATATTTT
once | TRBJ2-1 | TRBD2 | TRBV19 | CATLAGGSYNEQFF | TGTGCCACTTTAGCGGGGGGGAGCTACAATGAGCAGTTCTTC
. | TRBJ1-6 | . | TRBV7-2 | CASSFIGTSSPLHF | TGTGCCAGCAGCTTTATTGGAACTAGTTCACCCCTCCACTTT
. | TRBJ2-5 | TRBD1 | TRBV30 | CAWCETGKETQYF | TGTGCCTGGTGTGAGACAGGGAAAGAGACCCAGTACTTC
. | TRBJ1-2 | TRBD1 | TRBV12-3/TRBV12-4 | CASKGTGGYGYTF | TGTGCCAGCAAGGGGACAGGGGGGTATGGCTACACCTTC
. | TRBJ1-6 | . | TRBV5-4 | CASSSPGHNSPLHF | TGTGCCAGCAGCTCTCCGGGTCATAATTCACCCCTCCACTTT
few | TRBJ1-2 | . | TRBV21-1 | CASSKGKARDMGPNYGYTF | TGTGCCAGCAGCAAAGGAAAGGCGAGGGACATGGGGCCTAACTATGGCTACACCTTC
. | TRBJ2-3 | . | TRBV29-1 | CSVEDRQITSTDTQYF | TGCAGCGTTGAAGACCGACAAATTACTAGCACAGATACGCAGTATTTT